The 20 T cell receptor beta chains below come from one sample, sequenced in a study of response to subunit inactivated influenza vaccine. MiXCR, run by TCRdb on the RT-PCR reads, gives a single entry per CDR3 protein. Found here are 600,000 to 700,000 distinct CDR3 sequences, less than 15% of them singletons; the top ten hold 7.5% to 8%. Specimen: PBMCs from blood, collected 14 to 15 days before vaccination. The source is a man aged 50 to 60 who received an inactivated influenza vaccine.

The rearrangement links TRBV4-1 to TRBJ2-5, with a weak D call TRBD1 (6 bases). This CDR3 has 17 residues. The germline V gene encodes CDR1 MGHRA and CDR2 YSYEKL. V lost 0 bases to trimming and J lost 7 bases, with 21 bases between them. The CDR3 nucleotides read TGCGCCAGCAGCCAAGAGTACGTCCAGGGGAACCGGGGGACCCAGTACTTC. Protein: CASSQEYVQGNRGTQYF.

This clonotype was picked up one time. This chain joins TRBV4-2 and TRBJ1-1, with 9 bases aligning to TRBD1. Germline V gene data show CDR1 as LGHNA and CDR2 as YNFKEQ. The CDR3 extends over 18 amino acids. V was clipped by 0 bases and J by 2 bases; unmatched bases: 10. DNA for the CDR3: TGTGCCAGCAGCCAAGATGCGTTTATAACAGGGGGCAACACTGAAGCTTTCTTT. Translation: CASSQDAFITGGNTEAFF.

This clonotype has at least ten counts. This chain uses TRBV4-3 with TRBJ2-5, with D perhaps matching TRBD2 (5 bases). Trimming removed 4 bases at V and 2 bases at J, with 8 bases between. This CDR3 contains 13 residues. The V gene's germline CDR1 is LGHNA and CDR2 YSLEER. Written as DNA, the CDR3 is TGCGCCAGCAGCCCTCGACTACAAGAGACCCAGTACTTC. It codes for CASSPRLQETQYF.

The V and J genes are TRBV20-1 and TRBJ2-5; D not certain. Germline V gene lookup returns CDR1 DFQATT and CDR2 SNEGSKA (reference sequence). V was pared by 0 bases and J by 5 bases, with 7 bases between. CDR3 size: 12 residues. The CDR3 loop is CSARDPSETQYF. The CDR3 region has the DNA TGCAGTGCTAGAGATCCTTCGGAGACCCAGTACTTC.

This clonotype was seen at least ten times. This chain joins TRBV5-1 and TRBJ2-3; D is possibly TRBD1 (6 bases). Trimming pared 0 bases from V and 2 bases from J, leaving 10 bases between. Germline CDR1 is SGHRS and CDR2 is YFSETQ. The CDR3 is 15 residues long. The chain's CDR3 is CASSLEDSSTDTQYF. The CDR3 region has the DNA TGCGCCAGCAGCTTGGAGGACAGCTCCACAGATACGCAGTATTTT.

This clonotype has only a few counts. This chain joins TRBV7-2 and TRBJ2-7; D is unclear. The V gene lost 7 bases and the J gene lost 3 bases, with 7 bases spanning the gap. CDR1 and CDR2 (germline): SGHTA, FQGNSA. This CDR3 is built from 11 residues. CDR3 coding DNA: TGTGCCAGCACGGAAAGCTACGAGCAGTACTTC. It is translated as CASTESYEQYF.

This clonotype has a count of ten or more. The CDR3 protein is CASRPINTVNTEAFF. The CDR3 bases are TGTGCCAGCAGACCAATTAACACAGTGAACACTGAAGCTTTCTTT. The V call is TRBV11-2, the J call TRBJ1-1; no firm D call. There are 15 residues in the CDR3. Germline-derived CDR1 and CDR2 are SGHAT and FQNNGV. V lost 6 bases, J lost 0 bases, and 14 bases lay in between.

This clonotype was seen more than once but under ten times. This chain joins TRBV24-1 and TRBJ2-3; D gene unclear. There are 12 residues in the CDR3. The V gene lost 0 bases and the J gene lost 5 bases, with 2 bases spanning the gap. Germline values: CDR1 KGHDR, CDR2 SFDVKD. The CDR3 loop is CATSDLVDTQYF. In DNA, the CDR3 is TGTGCCACCAGTGATTTGGTAGATACGCAGTATTTT.

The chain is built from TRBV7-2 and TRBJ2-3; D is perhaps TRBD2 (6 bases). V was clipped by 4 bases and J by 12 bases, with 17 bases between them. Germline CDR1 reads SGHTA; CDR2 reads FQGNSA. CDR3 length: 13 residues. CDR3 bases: TGTGCCAGCAGCTCGCGGGACGGCGCGCCCCAGTATTTT. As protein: CASSSRDGAPQYF.

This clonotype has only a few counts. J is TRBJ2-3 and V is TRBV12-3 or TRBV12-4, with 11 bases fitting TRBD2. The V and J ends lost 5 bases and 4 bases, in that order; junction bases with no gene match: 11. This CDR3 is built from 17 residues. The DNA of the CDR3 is TGTGCCAGCAGTACGCGAAAACTAGCGGGAGTCCCAGATACGCAGTATTTT. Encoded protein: CASSTRKLAGVPDTQYF.

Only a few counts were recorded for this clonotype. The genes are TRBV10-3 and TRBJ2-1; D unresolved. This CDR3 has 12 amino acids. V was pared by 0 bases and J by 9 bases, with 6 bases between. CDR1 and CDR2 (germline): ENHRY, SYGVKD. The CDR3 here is CAISESKGEQFF. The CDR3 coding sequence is TGTGCCATCAGTGAGTCGAAAGGTGAGCAGTTCTTC.

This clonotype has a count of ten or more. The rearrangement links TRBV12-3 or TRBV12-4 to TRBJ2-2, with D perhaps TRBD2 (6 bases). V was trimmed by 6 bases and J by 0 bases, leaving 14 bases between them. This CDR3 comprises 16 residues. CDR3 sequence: CASRGGGSANTGELFF. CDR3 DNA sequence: TGTGCCAGCAGGGGAGGAGGATCGGCGAACACCGGGGAGCTGTTTTTT.

The CDR3: CASTETGNYGYTF. The CDR3 region has the DNA TGTGCCAGCACTGAGACAGGGAACTATGGCTACACCTTC. This chain links TRBV7-9 with TRBJ1-2, with 7 nucleotides matching TRBD1. With 7 bases clipped from V and 2 bases from J, the junction kept 4 bases outside the gene matches. In germline, CDR1 is SEHNR, CDR2 FQNEAQ (reference sequence). This CDR3 comprises 13 residues. Based on the CDR3 plus reference TRBV7-9 and TRBJ1-2, the full variable domain is DTGVSQNPRHKITKRGQNVTFRCDPISEHNRLYWYRQTLGQGPEFLTYFQNEAQLEKSRLLSDRFSAERPKGSFSTLEIQRTEQGDSAMYLCASTETGNYGYTFGSGTRLTVV.

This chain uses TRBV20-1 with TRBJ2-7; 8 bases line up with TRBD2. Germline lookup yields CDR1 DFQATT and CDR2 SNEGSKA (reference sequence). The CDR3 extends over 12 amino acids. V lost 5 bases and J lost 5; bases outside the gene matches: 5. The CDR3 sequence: CSAPGAGDEQYF. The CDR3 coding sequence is TGCAGTGCTCCCGGAGCGGGGGACGAGCAGTACTTC.

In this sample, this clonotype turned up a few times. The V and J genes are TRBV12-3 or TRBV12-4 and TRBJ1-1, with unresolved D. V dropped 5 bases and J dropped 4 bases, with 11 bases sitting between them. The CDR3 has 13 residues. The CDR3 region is CASSGIVATEAFF. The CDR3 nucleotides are TGTGCCAGCAGTGGAATAGTGGCCACTGAAGCTTTCTTT.

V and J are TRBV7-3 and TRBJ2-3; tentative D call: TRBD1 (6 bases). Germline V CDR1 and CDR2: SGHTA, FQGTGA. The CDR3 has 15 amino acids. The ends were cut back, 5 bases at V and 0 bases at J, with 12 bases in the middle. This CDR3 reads CASSRAGASTDTQYF. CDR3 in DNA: TGTGCCAGCAGCCGAGCAGGGGCTAGCACAGATACGCAGTATTTT.

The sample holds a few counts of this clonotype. In DNA, the CDR3 is TGCGCCAGCAGTCATGGACTAGCGCTCGATACGCAGTATTTT. It translates to CASSHGLALDTQYF. The chain is built from TRBV4-3 and TRBJ2-3, with 9 bases identical to TRBD2. Germline loops: CDR1 LGHNA, CDR2 YSLEER. The CDR3 length is 14 residues. The junction had 7 bases not matched to a gene; V was cut back by 6 bases and J by 6 bases.

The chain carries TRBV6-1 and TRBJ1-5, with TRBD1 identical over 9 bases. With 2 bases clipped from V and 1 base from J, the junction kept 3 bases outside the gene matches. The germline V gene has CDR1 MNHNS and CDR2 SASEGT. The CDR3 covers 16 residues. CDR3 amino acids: CASSERTGASNQPQHF. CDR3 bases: TGTGCCAGCAGTGAAAGGACAGGGGCAAGCAATCAGCCCCAGCATTTT.

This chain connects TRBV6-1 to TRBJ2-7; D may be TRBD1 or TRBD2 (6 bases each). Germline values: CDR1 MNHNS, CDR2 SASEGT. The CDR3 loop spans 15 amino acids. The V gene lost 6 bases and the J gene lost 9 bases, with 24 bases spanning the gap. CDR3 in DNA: TGTGCCAGCAGCAGCTCGGTGGAGGGGGTATCTAGGCAGTACTTC. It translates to CASSSSVEGVSRQYF.

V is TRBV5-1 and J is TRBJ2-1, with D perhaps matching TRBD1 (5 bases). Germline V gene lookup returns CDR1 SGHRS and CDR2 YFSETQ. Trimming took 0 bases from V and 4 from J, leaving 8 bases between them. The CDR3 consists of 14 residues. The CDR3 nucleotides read TGCGCCAGCAGCTTGGAGGGGCGATACAATGAGCAGTTCTTC. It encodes CASSLEGRYNEQFF.